This is a list of T cell receptor beta chains from one sample in a study of blood T cell repertoires in COVID-19. Only in-frame clones appear in the TCRdb table, and some are missing; sequencing was by immunoSEQ multiplex PCR. The table includes 250,000 or so clones, more than 65% detected once. The sample comprised PBMCs or T cells enriched from blood (not recorded which). The source of these receptors is a man aged 45-65 years who had recovered from COVID-19. Each CDR3 is given with its conserved first and last residue. The order of the fields is CDR3 protein, V gene, J gene.

cdr3_aa: CASREGTVPNNEQFF
v_call: TRBV28
j_call: TRBJ2-1

cdr3_aa: CASSPPTSGGVEQFF
v_call: TRBV28
j_call: TRBJ2-1

cdr3_aa: CASSATLRTGSYEQYF
v_call: TRBV9
j_call: TRBJ2-7

cdr3_aa: CASSERSTRSQETQYF
v_call: TRBV9
j_call: TRBJ2-5

cdr3_aa: CAWIARGSSYNSPLHF
v_call: TRBV30
j_call: TRBJ1-6

cdr3_aa: CASSLAQINTEAFF
v_call: TRBV5-4
j_call: TRBJ1-1

cdr3_aa: CASSRRLGQGAGNSPLHF
v_call: TRBV3-1/TRBV3-2
j_call: TRBJ1-6

cdr3_aa: CASSLASPEAFF
v_call: TRBV12-3/TRBV12-4
j_call: TRBJ1-1

cdr3_aa: CAGYRDIRRNTIYF
v_call: TRBV19
j_call: TRBJ1-3

cdr3_aa: CASSKPGTGSGNTIYF
v_call: TRBV6-2/TRBV6-3
j_call: TRBJ1-3

cdr3_aa: CASSPGQGNTGELFF
v_call: TRBV7-9
j_call: TRBJ2-2

cdr3_aa: CASSQTPGSSTEAFF
v_call: TRBV7-2
j_call: TRBJ1-1

cdr3_aa: CAWSQPEGGLSTDTQYF
v_call: TRBV30
j_call: TRBJ2-3

cdr3_aa: CASSLNLQTQYF
v_call: TRBV5-1
j_call: TRBJ2-5

cdr3_aa: CASRPGLAGSSPYF
v_call: TRBV12-1
j_call: TRBJ2-3

cdr3_aa: CASSGGRGPTGEQYF
v_call: TRBV6-5
j_call: TRBJ2-7

cdr3_aa: CASSPPRTGGTNGYTF
v_call: TRBV18
j_call: TRBJ1-2

cdr3_aa: CATRGGRGGPSIQPQHF
v_call: TRBV24-1
j_call: TRBJ1-5

cdr3_aa: CATSRVSGGRRPYEQYF
v_call: TRBV15
j_call: TRBJ2-7

cdr3_aa: CASSSSGTGVGNTIYF
v_call: TRBV5-1
j_call: TRBJ1-3

cdr3_aa: CASSQETSVKFF
v_call: TRBV4-1
j_call: TRBJ2-1

cdr3_aa: CASRQGQLYGYTF
v_call: TRBV5-1
j_call: TRBJ1-2

cdr3_aa: CASSQGQGAGGYTF
v_call: TRBV11-2
j_call: TRBJ1-2

cdr3_aa: CSASGDNEQFF
v_call: TRBV20-1
j_call: TRBJ2-1

cdr3_aa: CASSGFYRAGGPRSGELFF
v_call: TRBV28
j_call: TRBJ2-2

cdr3_aa: CASSLEGSLNSPLHF
v_call: TRBV6-5
j_call: TRBJ1-6

cdr3_aa: CASSLEGASSGNTIYF
v_call: TRBV5-5
j_call: TRBJ1-3

cdr3_aa: CASSPGQGSRELFF
v_call: TRBV6-4
j_call: TRBJ2-2

cdr3_aa: CASRTRQGIGYTF
v_call: TRBV7-9
j_call: TRBJ1-2

cdr3_aa: CASSLGQFSGNTIYF
v_call: TRBV5-8
j_call: TRBJ1-3

cdr3_aa: CASSVVPADTQYF
v_call: TRBV9
j_call: TRBJ2-3

cdr3_aa: CASSLGQGKGEKLFF
v_call: TRBV5-1
j_call: TRBJ1-4

cdr3_aa: CASSHLQGEPQHF
v_call: TRBV3-1/TRBV3-2
j_call: TRBJ1-5

cdr3_aa: CASTRDRAAEAFF
v_call: TRBV5-6
j_call: TRBJ1-1

cdr3_aa: CSGRGQDFYGYTF
v_call: TRBV29-1
j_call: TRBJ1-2

cdr3_aa: CASNAGFKGTEAFF
v_call: TRBV11-2
j_call: TRBJ1-1

cdr3_aa: CASSPTSYNEQFF
v_call: TRBV5-8
j_call: TRBJ2-1

cdr3_aa: CASSFGLAVIYEQYF
v_call: TRBV5-6
j_call: TRBJ2-7

cdr3_aa: CATSRTGGTEAFF
v_call: TRBV24-1
j_call: TRBJ1-1

cdr3_aa: CASSWGDGYNEQFF
v_call: TRBV5-1
j_call: TRBJ2-1

cdr3_aa: CASSASRGGFSYEQYF
v_call: TRBV19
j_call: TRBJ2-7

cdr3_aa: CASSITAGNTGELFF
v_call: TRBV19
j_call: TRBJ2-2

cdr3_aa: CASSHRLAGYEQYF
v_call: TRBV11-2
j_call: TRBJ2-7

cdr3_aa: CASSLGSQPQHF
v_call: TRBV11-2
j_call: TRBJ1-5

cdr3_aa: CASSLEGINQPQHF
v_call: TRBV5-6
j_call: TRBJ1-5

cdr3_aa: CASSQTDRETIF
v_call: TRBV16
j_call: TRBJ1-4

cdr3_aa: CATSRGLAGGINTDTQYF
v_call: TRBV15
j_call: TRBJ2-3

cdr3_aa: CASSLLAGVDTIYF
v_call: TRBV7-2
j_call: TRBJ1-3